This T cell receptor beta chain was obtained from a study of T cell responses to AZD1222 COVID-19 vaccine. Study-level findings and limits: Vaccine-associated CD4 TCRs spanned spike, dominant at 160-218 and 743-854. Repertoire sampling happened only post peak T cell response.

The protocol was immunoSEQ multiplex PCR, while the TCRdb copy is restricted to in-frame clones and leaves out a portion. The sample includes 150,000 to 200,000 clones, 85% to 95% seen only once; the top ten take approximately 1%. With regard to this clone: Antigen unknown.

The sample here was peripheral blood, taken on day 0 of AZD1222 vaccination. The clonotype originates from an adult in good health.

CDR3 region: CASSPSGGGGYGYTF. Here the CDR3 DNA reads TGTGCCAGCTCACCTAGCGGGGGTGGTGGCTATGGCTACACCTTC. This chain links TRBV18 with TRBJ1-2; TRBD1 might be the D (5 bases). Trimming left V 3 bases short and J 4 bases short, with 15 bases between. Germline loops: CDR1 KGHSH, CDR2 LQKENI. CDR3 length equals 15 residues.